The 21 T cell receptor beta chains listed next were all sequenced from one sample in a study of blood T cells in healthy people across ages. Using a J-beta primer mix together with a sample-barcoded 5' primer, a second PCR was run for roughly 6 to 12 cycles. TCRdb reanalysed the 5' RACE reads using MiXCR and keeps one entry per CDR3 protein. The data show 1.5 million to 2 million distinct CDR3 sequences, with roughly 28% seen just once and roughly 8.2% held by the top ten. Input material: blood. The receptors shown here come from a woman between 25 and 40 years old in good health.

This clonotype was counted a few times. The V gene is TRBV9, the J gene TRBJ1-2; perhaps TRBD1 as D (6 bases). The CDR3 totals 13 residues. Germline V CDR1 and CDR2: SGDLS, YYNGEE. Trimming shortened V by 4 bases and J by 8 bases, and 15 bases separated the two germline ends. This CDR3 is CASSQGGLKGYTF. In DNA form, the CDR3 reads TGTGCCAGCAGCCAAGGGGGGCTGAAAGGCTACACCTTC.

V and J are TRBV6-1 and TRBJ2-3, with TRBD1 matching over 9 bases. Looked up from germline, CDR1 is MNHNS and CDR2 is SASEGT. This CDR3 comprises 15 residues. The ends lost 6 bases at V and 2 bases at J; junction bases unmatched: 6. Written as DNA, the CDR3 is TGTGCCAGCAGCGGACAGGGGAGGGACACAGATACGCAGTATTTT. Protein product: CASSGQGRDTDTQYF.

This clonotype has a count of ten or more. The chain carries TRBV7-2 and TRBJ2-5; D call uncertain. V was shortened by 1 base and J by 3 bases, with 6 bases between the two germline ends. CDR1 and CDR2 (germline): SGHTA, FQGNSA. The CDR3 totals 13 residues. This CDR3 reads CASSLGMKETQYF. The CDR3 coding sequence is TGTGCCAGCAGCTTAGGGATGAAAGAGACCCAGTACTTC.

The chain has TRBV5-6 and TRBJ1-1; tentatively, D is TRBD1 (5 bases). Looked up from germline, CDR1 is SGHDT and CDR2 is YYEEEE. This CDR3 is 18 amino acids long. Trimming took off 1 base at V and 0 bases at J, with 19 bases between the two ends. CDR3 region: CASSLPVGGVPVNTEAFF. The DNA of the CDR3 is TGTGCCAGCAGCTTGCCCGTGGGGGGGGTTCCCGTGAACACTGAAGCTTTCTTT.

The rearrangement joins TRBV10-1 to TRBJ2-4; 7 bases match TRBD2. Germline CDR1 and CDR2: WNHNN and SYGVQD (reference sequence). The CDR3 spans 14 residues. V was pared by 0 bases and J by 8 bases, with 4 bases of the junction left unmatched. The CDR3 DNA follows: TGCGCCAGCAGTGAGTCCAAGGGGAGGGACATTCAGTACTTC. Translated: CASSESKGRDIQYF.

There are a few counts of this clonotype. The rearrangement uses TRBV5-5 and TRBJ1-4; 7 bases line up with TRBD1. CDR3 length equals 15 residues. V was pared by 1 base and J by 4 bases, with 4 bases of the junction left unmatched. Looked up from germline, CDR1 is SGHKS and CDR2 is YYEKEE (reference sequence). The CDR3 protein is CASSLLQGVNEKLFF. The CDR3 coding sequence is TGTGCCAGCAGCTTGCTTCAGGGGGTTAATGAAAAACTGTTTTTT.

This chain links TRBV20-1 with TRBJ2-7, with D possibly TRBD2 on 5 matching bases. Trimming removed 0 bases from V and 6 bases from J, with 15 bases in between. Germline loops: CDR1 DFQATT, CDR2 SNEGSKA (reference sequence). This CDR3 contains 14 residues. CDR3 sequence (DNA): TGCAGTGCTAGAGATAGTAGCGAACTTGGCGAGCAGTACTTC. Translating it yields CSARDSSELGEQYF.

This clonotype has just a few counts. The chain links TRBV15 to TRBJ1-4; D possibly corresponds to TRBD1 (5 bases). V was shortened by 5 bases and J by 7 bases, with 8 bases between the two germline ends. Germline V gene lookup returns CDR1 LNHNV and CDR2 YYDKDF (reference sequence). The CDR3 extends over 12 amino acids. Written as DNA, the CDR3 is TGTGCCACCAGCGGTGGGGGTGAAAAACTGTTTTTT. Translated, it gives CATSGGGEKLFF. The full variable domain, with the rest looked up from reference TRBV15 and TRBJ1-4, is DAMVIQNPRYQVTQFGKPVTLSCSQTLNHNVMYWYQQKSSQAPKLLFHYYDKDFNNEADTPDNFQSRRPNTSFCFLDIRSPGLGDTAMYLCATSGGGEKLFFGSGTQLSVL.

This CDR3 reads CASTRLAGGPGTGELFF. The CDR3 DNA reads TGTGCCAGCACCCGGCTAGCGGGGGGGCCGGGCACCGGGGAGCTGTTTTTT. The V gene is TRBV3-1, the J gene TRBJ2-2; the match to TRBD2 covers 12 bases. From germline, CDR1 is LGHDT and CDR2 YNNKEL (reference sequence). The CDR3 consists of 17 residues. The V and J ends lost 7 bases and 4 bases, in that order; junction bases with no gene match: 10.

This clonotype was picked up many times. This rearrangement joins TRBV10-3 to TRBJ2-1; 8 bases align to TRBD2. CDR1 is ENHRY and CDR2 is SYGVKD in the germline V gene. This CDR3 has 15 amino acids. With V trimmed by 5 bases and J by 5 bases, 8 bases remained unmatched. The CDR3 here is CAISISGRGDNEQFF. Written as DNA, the CDR3 is TGTGCCATCAGTATAAGCGGGAGAGGTGACAATGAGCAGTTCTTC.

This clonotype was picked up a small number of times. The chain links TRBV10-3 to TRBJ2-3, with TRBD2 matching 7 bases. In germline, CDR1 is ENHRY, CDR2 SYGVKD. V was pared by 6 bases and J by 2 bases, with 5 bases of the junction left unmatched. The CDR3 covers 14 residues. CDR3 sequence: CAISGEGPTDTQYF. The CDR3 DNA sequence: TGTGCCATCAGCGGGGAGGGGCCCACAGATACGCAGTATTTT.

The V and J genes are TRBV24-1 and TRBJ2-4, with unresolved D. CDR3 length: 21 amino acids. Germline V lookup: CDR1 KGHDR, CDR2 SFDVKD. V was cut by 0 bases and J by 8 bases, with 31 bases left in between. CDR3 sequence (DNA): TGTGCCACCAGTGATTTGCGCGGTAGAGGATGTTGGCCTACTCCGACTCACATTCAGTACTTC. This sequence encodes CATSDLRGRGCWPTPTHIQYF.

This sequence joins TRBV21-1 and TRBJ1-5; the table's D call TRBD1 went unverified against the DNA. TRBV21-1 represents a pseudogene. The CDR3 is 17 amino acids. This CDR3 reads CASSGPSDRGVSQPQHF. CDR3 DNA sequence: TGTGCCAGCAGTGGCCCTTCGGACAGGGGGGTCAGTCAGCCCCAGCATTTT.

This clonotype has a handful of counts. This CDR3 is CASSGGDSGANVLTF. The CDR3 DNA is TGTGCCAGCAGCGGGGGAGACTCTGGGGCCAACGTCCTGACTTTC. The chain links TRBV7-8 to TRBJ2-6, with D perhaps matching TRBD1 or TRBD2 (5 bases each). Germline loops: CDR1 SGHVS, CDR2 FQNEAQ. Trimming pared 5 bases from V and 0 bases from J, leaving 8 bases between. CDR3 length: 15 amino acids.

This clonotype has more than one count but fewer than ten. The chain combines TRBV6-1 with TRBJ2-3; 9 bases align to TRBD1. This CDR3 has 16 amino acids. Per germline, CDR1 MNHNS and CDR2 SASEGT. J lost 4 bases, V lost 3 bases, and 8 bases had no gene match. For the CDR3, the DNA is TGTGCCAGCAGTGAGAGGGACAGGGAGGACGCAGATACGCAGTATTTT. Its protein product is CASSERDREDADTQYF.

This clonotype was seen a handful of times. V and J are TRBV6-6 and TRBJ2-7; D is tentatively TRBD1 or TRBD2 (5 bases each). This CDR3 comprises 14 residues. Deletions cut 4 bases from V and 0 bases from J, with 10 bases between. CDR1 and CDR2 from the germline V gene are MNHNY and SVGAGI (reference sequence). The CDR3 DNA sequence: TGTGCCAGCAGTTCTGGGGGAAACTCCTACGAGCAGTACTTC. It yields the protein CASSSGGNSYEQYF.

Comment on this clonotype: This may be a read error: a much more frequent sequence differs by one nucleotide. The CDR3 region is CASNQERGSYNEQFF. In DNA, the CDR3 is TGCGCCAGCAACCAAGAGCGCGGCTCCTACAATGAGCAGTTCTTC. The V and J genes are TRBV4-3 and TRBJ2-1; D gene ambiguous. The CDR3 is 15 amino acids. Germline V lookup: CDR1 LGHNA, CDR2 YSLEER.

The CDR3 nucleotides read TGCAGTGCCCCCGCGATAGCGGGCCCGAACGGGTACGAGCAGTACTTC. Its protein product is CSAPAIAGPNGYEQYF. V and J are TRBV20-1 and TRBJ2-7; 7 nucleotides agree with TRBD2. This CDR3 is 16 amino acids long. V dropped 6 bases and J dropped 4; count of bases not matched to a gene: 18. Germline V lookup: CDR1 DFQATT, CDR2 SNEGSKA (reference sequence).

In its sample, this clonotype was seen a few times. The chain recombines TRBV28 with TRBJ2-2, with a possible D match to TRBD1 (5 bases). Germline CDR1 is MDHEN and CDR2 is SYDVKM. Trimming stripped 6 bases from V and 6 bases from J, with 17 bases between. CDR3 length: 15 amino acids. The CDR3 protein is CASREHRLMAGELFF. The CDR3 DNA is TGTGCCAGCAGGGAACACAGGTTAATGGCCGGGGAGCTGTTTTTT.

The J gene is TRBJ1-3, the V gene TRBV20-1; D might be TRBD1 (5 bases). The CDR3 covers 14 residues. In germline, CDR1 is DFQATT, CDR2 SNEGSKA (reference sequence). Trimming stripped 3 bases from V and 0 bases from J, with 9 bases between. CDR3 amino acids: CSASDRSSGNTIYF. DNA for the CDR3: TGCAGTGCTAGTGACAGATCCTCTGGAAACACCATATATTTT.

The V call is TRBV12-5, the J call TRBJ2-1; 7 nucleotides match TRBD2. The CDR3 covers 17 residues. The trim removed 4 bases at V and 0 bases at J, leaving 9 bases unmatched. Germline V CDR1 and CDR2: LGHNT, FRNRAP. CDR3 in DNA: TGTGCTAGTGGTTCCCGAATTAGCGGGTACTCCTACAATGAGCAGTTCTTC. Its protein product is CASGSRISGYSYNEQFF. Full variable domain (remainder filled in from reference TRBV12-5 and TRBJ2-1): DARVTQTPRHKVTEMGQEVTMRCQPILGHNTVFWYRQTMMQGLELLAYFRNRAPLDDSGMPKDRFSAEMPDATLATLKIQPSEPRDSAVYFCASGSRISGYSYNEQFFGPGTRLTVL.